Listed here are 15 T cell receptor beta chains from one sample, sequenced in a study of vaccination and CD4 T cells after COVID-19. The treatment: approximately nine-day PBMC culture with coronavirus spike peptide pools or control peptides (ViraFEST assay). Their antigens are not known. Sequencing of the DNA from cultured CD4+ T cells was carried out with the Oncomine TCR Beta short-read assay. TCRdb recomputed calls from the PCR reads with MiXCR, one row per CDR3 protein. The table includes about 15,000 distinct CDR3 sequences, around 49% detected once. Source material: CD4+ T cells from blood, cultured in vitro. The origin of the receptors is a human donor who had recovered from COVID-19.

The chain links TRBV2 to TRBJ1-5; D unclear. V dropped 8 bases and J dropped 0 bases, with 14 bases sitting between them. Germline V gives CDR1 SNHLY, CDR2 FYNNEI. There are 15 residues in the CDR3. CDR3 sequence: CASRRALISNQPQHF. CDR3 sequence (DNA): TGTGCCAGCCGAAGGGCCCTCATTAGCAATCAGCCCCAGCATTTT.

The rearrangement uses TRBV5-4 and TRBJ2-5; D is possibly TRBD1 (6 bases). V dropped 1 base and J dropped 5 bases, with 21 bases sitting between them. The CDR3 runs 17 residues. The V gene's germline CDR1 is SGHNT and CDR2 YYREEE (reference sequence). In DNA form, the CDR3 reads TGTGCCAGCAGCTTGTTGGCTAGCTCTGCTCAGGGGGAGACCCAGTACTTC. Translating it yields CASSLLASSAQGETQYF.

CDR3 region: CASSLGRASYEQYF. The CDR3 DNA reads as TGTGCCAGCAGTTTAGGCAGGGCCTCATACGAGCAGTACTTC. This chain connects TRBV27 to TRBJ2-7, with D possibly matching TRBD1 (5 bases). The V and J ends lost 2 bases and 4 bases respectively, with 12 bases between them. The CDR3 is made up of 14 amino acids. Germline CDR1 MNHEY, CDR2 SMNVEV (reference sequence).

The J gene is TRBJ2-6, the V gene TRBV2; no reliable D call. The CDR3 has 13 residues. Germline lookup yields CDR1 SNHLY and CDR2 FYNNEI. Trimming pared 3 bases from V and 2 bases from J, leaving 2 bases between. The DNA for the CDR3 is TGTGCCAGCAGTGAGACTGGGGCCAACGTCCTGACTTTC. As protein: CASSETGANVLTF. The full variable domain, its missing parts supplied by reference TRBV2 and TRBJ2-6, is EPEVTQTPSHQVTQMGQEVILRCVPISNHLYFYWYRQILGQKVEFLVSFYNNEISEKSEIFDDQFSVERPDGSNFTLKIRSTKLEDSAMYFCASSETGANVLTFGAGSRLTVL.

The chain links TRBV20-1 to TRBJ2-1, with 9 bases matching TRBD2. Germline CDR1 reads DFQATT; CDR2 reads SNEGSKA (reference sequence). The CDR3 extends over 20 amino acids. With V trimmed by 0 bases and J by 4 bases, 19 bases remained unmatched. CDR3 nucleotides: TGCAGTGCTAGAGATTTCAGGGAGCTAGCGGGGAAATCGGGGTACAATGAGCAGTTCTTC. Translation gives CSARDFRELAGKSGYNEQFF.

The J gene is TRBJ1-2, the V gene TRBV24-1; TRBD1 aligns across 8 bases. The CDR3 sequence is 13 residues long. J was trimmed by 7 bases and V by 9 bases; bases with no gene match: 9. Germline values: CDR1 KGHDR, CDR2 SFDVKD. The CDR3 loop is CATSGQGMGGYTF. CDR3 nucleotide sequence: TGTGCCACCTCCGGACAGGGAATGGGTGGCTACACCTTC.

The V call is TRBV28, the J call TRBJ2-7, with D unclear. Per the germline V gene, CDR1 is MDHEN and CDR2 is SYDVKM. CDR3 length: 12 amino acids. V lost 1 base and J lost 3, with 4 bases in between. The CDR3 is CASSLFNYEQYF. The CDR3 nucleotides read TGTGCCAGCAGTTTATTCAACTACGAGCAGTACTTC.

This clonotype was counted only a few times. The chain employs TRBV7-9 and TRBJ2-3; 12 positions agree with TRBD2. Per germline, CDR1 SEHNR and CDR2 FQNEAQ (reference sequence). J gave up 2 bases and V 4 bases, and 7 bases lay outside the gene matches. This CDR3 has 17 amino acids. The CDR3 loop is CASSSRTSGAITDTQYF. In nucleotides, the CDR3 is TGTGCCAGCAGCTCTAGGACTAGCGGGGCTATCACAGATACGCAGTATTTT.

As DNA, the CDR3 is TGTGCCAGCAGCTTAGTGGGGGGCCCAGATACGCAGTATTTT. Protein sequence: CASSLVGGPDTQYF. V gene TRBV7-2 combines with J gene TRBJ2-3, with D possibly called TRBD1 or TRBD2 (6 bases each). This CDR3 region has 14 residues. The germline gives CDR1 SGHTA, CDR2 FQGNSA. V was pared by 1 base and J by 4 bases, with 9 bases between.

This chain joins TRBV2 and TRBJ1-1; D ambiguous. Trimming shortened V by 3 bases and J by 1 base, and 3 bases separated the two germline ends. CDR3 size: 12 residues. Germline V gene data show CDR1 as SNHLY and CDR2 as FYNNEI. CDR3 sequence (DNA): TGTGCCAGCAGTGACTCGAACACTGAAGCTTTCTTT. Translation gives CASSDSNTEAFF.

This clonotype was seen just once. The chain carries TRBV5-1 and TRBJ2-2, with 8 bases matching TRBD2. CDR1 and CDR2 (germline): SGHRS, YFSETQ. This CDR3 region has 17 residues. Trimming removed 4 bases from V and 7 bases from J; junction bases left unmatched: 15. The CDR3 loop reads CASSRTYGRDEHGELFF. CDR3 in DNA: TGCGCCAGCAGCCGAACCTACGGGAGGGACGAACACGGGGAGCTGTTTTTT.

This chain links TRBV4-1 with TRBJ1-4, with unresolved D. The CDR3 runs to 16 residues. The germline gives CDR1 MGHRA, CDR2 YSYEKL. V lost 2 bases and J 3 bases, leaving 13 bases between the germline ends. Here the CDR3 reads CASSQTTDPSNEKLFF. For the CDR3, the DNA is TGCGCCAGCAGCCAAACGACGGACCCGTCTAATGAAAAACTGTTTTTT.

The V and J genes are TRBV14 and TRBJ1-1; no clear D. The V and J ends lost 2 bases and 1 base respectively, with 8 bases between them. The germline V gene has CDR1 SGHDN and CDR2 FVKESK. The CDR3 loop spans 14 amino acids. CDR3 amino acids: CASSQSSWNTEAFF. CDR3 nucleotide sequence: TGTGCCAGCAGCCAAAGTTCCTGGAACACTGAAGCTTTCTTT.

The sample holds a few counts of this clonotype. The chain couples TRBV28 to TRBJ2-2; no firm D call. The germline V gene has CDR1 MDHEN and CDR2 SYDVKM. This CDR3 comprises 14 residues. Trimming took off 5 bases at V and 6 bases at J, with 13 bases between the two ends. The CDR3 sequence is CASSPSLGPGELFF. CDR3 nucleotides: TGTGCCAGCAGTCCCAGTCTCGGCCCCGGGGAGCTGTTTTTT.

CDR3 DNA sequence: TGTGCCAGTAGTATCTCGGCGGGGGGCTACACCTTC. Its translation is CASSISAGGYTF. The chain employs TRBV19 and TRBJ1-2; D gene unclear. Germline V CDR1 and CDR2: LNHDA, SQIVND (reference sequence). CDR3 length: 12 amino acids. Deletions cut 3 bases from V and 8 bases from J, with 10 bases between.